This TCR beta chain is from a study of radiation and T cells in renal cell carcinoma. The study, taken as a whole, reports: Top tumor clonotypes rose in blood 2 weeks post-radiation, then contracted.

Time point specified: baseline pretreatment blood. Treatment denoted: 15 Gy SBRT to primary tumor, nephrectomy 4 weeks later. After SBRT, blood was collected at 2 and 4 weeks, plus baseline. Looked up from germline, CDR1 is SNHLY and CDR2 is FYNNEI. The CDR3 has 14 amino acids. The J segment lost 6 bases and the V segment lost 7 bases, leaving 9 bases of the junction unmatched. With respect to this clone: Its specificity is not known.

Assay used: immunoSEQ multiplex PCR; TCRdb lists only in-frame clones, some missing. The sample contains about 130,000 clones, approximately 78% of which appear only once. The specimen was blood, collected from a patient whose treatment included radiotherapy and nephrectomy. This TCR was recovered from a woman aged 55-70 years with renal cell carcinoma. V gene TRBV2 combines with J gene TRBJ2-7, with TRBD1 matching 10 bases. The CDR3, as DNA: TGTGCCAGCACCACAGACAGGGGGCAAGGCGAGCAGTACTTC. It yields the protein CASTTDRGQGEQYF. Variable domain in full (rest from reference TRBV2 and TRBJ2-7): EPEVTQTPSHQVTQMGQEVILRCVPISNHLYFYWYRQILGQKVEFLVSFYNNEISEKSEIFDDQFSVERPDGSNFTLKIRSTKLEDSAMYFCASTTDRGQGEQYFGPGTRLTVT.